This TCR beta chain is drawn from a study of T cell responses to AZD1222 COVID-19 vaccine. On this clone: Its antigen is not known.

Assay: immunoSEQ multiplex PCR; the TCRdb copy retains only in-frame clones and omits some. Counted here are about 150,000 clones, approximately 90% occurring once; the ten biggest clones make up under 2.5%. Trimming removed 5 bases from V and 3 bases from J, with 14 bases in between. The CDR3 extends over 15 amino acids. Germline assignment: CDR1 MNHEY and CDR2 SVGEGT. Overall study findings and caveats: Distributed over spike, vaccine-associated CD4 TCRs predominated at 160-218 and 743-854. Donors were mostly white British, more females; clonal diversity possibly underestimated.

The V and J genes are TRBV6-2 or TRBV6-3 and TRBJ1-5; maybe TRBD1 (6 bases). The sequence came from an adult in good health. Sequencing used peripheral blood, obtained on day 0 of AZD1222 vaccination. This chain's CDR3 is CASSPWGATNQPQHF. CDR3 nucleotide sequence: TGTGCCAGCAGTCCCTGGGGGGCCACCAATCAGCCCCAGCATTTT.